Presented here are 2 T cell receptor beta chains from one specimen sequenced in a study of CD8 T cells in Susac syndrome. Random-hexamer reverse transcription was applied to 0.5 to 1 ug RNA. TCRdb analysed the immunoSEQ multiplex PCR reads with MiXCR anew, one entry per CDR3 protein. The repertoire holds around 190,000 distinct CDR3 sequences, with about 94% as singletons. The sample taken for sequencing was CD4+ T cells from PBMCs. These receptor sequences come from a human donor in good health.

The chain joins TRBV11-1 to TRBJ2-2; D may be TRBD1 (6 bases). The V gene lost 5 bases and the J gene lost 15 bases, with 16 bases spanning the gap. This CDR3 spans 12 amino acids. The V gene's germline CDR1 is SGHAT and CDR2 FQDESV (reference sequence). This CDR3 reads CASSRSQGKVFF. The CDR3 DNA is TGTGCCAGCAGCCGGTCGCAGGGGAAGGTGTTTTTT.

The chain joins TRBV12-3 or TRBV12-4 to TRBJ1-4, with D unresolved. The CDR3 loop spans 14 amino acids. Trimming left V 6 bases short and J 1 base short, with 9 bases between. The CDR3 region has the DNA TGTGCCAGCAGGATTGGACTAACTAATGAAAAACTGTTTTTT. It is translated as CASRIGLTNEKLFF.